The T cell receptor (beta chain) described here comes from a study of blood T cell repertoires in COVID-19. Original analysis: Counts of nucleated cells, estimated from reference gene primer amplification, were obtained. TCRdb's copy holds only in-frame clones and misses some; the assay was immunoSEQ multiplex PCR. V and J calls and clone size are those listed in that table; D and trimming were worked out from the DNA. The table records 250,000 or so clones, roughly 87% of them present only once. Participants were aged about 18 to 90 years, lived in roughly 25 US areas, and enrolled virtually. Clinical history reported by participants formed the basis on which cohorts were assigned. In germline, CDR1 is SGHAT, CDR2 FQNNGV. Trimming cost V 1 base and J 1 base; bases outside gene matches: 2. The CDR3 runs 15 residues.

The chain carries TRBV11-2 and TRBJ1-1; TRBD1 matches 8 bases. The sequenced material came from PBMCs or T cells enriched from blood (not recorded which). The sequence was collected from a woman aged 25 to 39 with acute COVID-19. DNA of the CDR3: TGTGCCAGCAGCTTAGTAGGACAGGGGAACACTGAAGCTTTCTTT. It is translated as CASSLVGQGNTEAFF. The full variable domain, its missing parts supplied by reference TRBV11-2 and TRBJ1-1, is EAGVAQSPRYKIIEKRQSVAFWCNPISGHATLYWYQQILGQGPKLLIQFQNNGVVDDSQLPKDRFSAERLKGVDSTLKIQPAKLEDSAVYLCASSLVGQGNTEAFFGQGTRLTVV.